Listed below are T cell receptor beta chains from one sample, sequenced in a study of blood T cell repertoires in COVID-19. Measured with immunoSEQ multiplex PCR; TCRdb has only the in-frame clones, and not every one. This sample has some 180,000 clones, with about four fifths found just once. The sample taken for sequencing was peripheral blood. The receptors were gathered from a woman in her thirties or forties with COVID-19, enrolled during active disease. Both conserved end residues are part of each CDR3. Fields, in order: J gene, clone size, D gene, V gene, CDR3 protein, CDR3 DNA. A D gene is named only where the DNA matches it firmly. Rows give clone size only sometimes, using once, few, many, or a class for an expanded clone.

j_call: TRBJ2-1; clone_size: -; d_call: TRBD2; v_call: TRBV7-3; cdr3_aa: CASSLYFSGGPGNEQFF; cdr3_nt: TGTGCCAGCAGCTTATACTTCAGCGGGGGGCCAGGGAATGAGCAGTTCTTC
j_call: TRBJ1-2; clone_size: few; d_call: -; v_call: TRBV10-1; cdr3_aa: CASSRDSYGYTF; cdr3_nt: TGCGCCAGCAGCCGGGATTCCTATGGCTACACCTTC
j_call: TRBJ1-3; clone_size: once; d_call: -; v_call: TRBV30; cdr3_aa: CAWSRDQTVGNTIYF; cdr3_nt: TGTGCCTGGAGTCGCGACCAGACAGTCGGAAACACCATATATTTT
j_call: TRBJ2-3; clone_size: -; d_call: -; v_call: TRBV10-3; cdr3_aa: CAISEDGWSMSGGGTDTQYF; cdr3_nt: TGTGCCATCAGTGAGGATGGGTGGAGTATGAGTGGAGGTGGCACAGATACGCAGTATTTT
j_call: TRBJ2-3; clone_size: once; d_call: -; v_call: TRBV7-9; cdr3_aa: CASSLSPDTQYF; cdr3_nt: TGTGCCAGCAGCTTATCTCCCGATACGCAGTATTTT
j_call: TRBJ1-5; clone_size: -; d_call: -; v_call: TRBV2; cdr3_aa: CASSFDSQPQHF; cdr3_nt: TGTGCCAGCAGCTTCGACAGTCAGCCCCAGCATTTT
j_call: TRBJ2-1; clone_size: -; d_call: -; v_call: TRBV29-1; cdr3_aa: CSVDRGSYNEQFF; cdr3_nt: TGCAGCGTTGATCGCGGCTCCTACAATGAGCAGTTCTTC
j_call: TRBJ2-7; clone_size: -; d_call: TRBD1; v_call: TRBV2; cdr3_aa: CASRDRTYEQYF; cdr3_nt: TGTGCCAGCCGGGACAGAACGTACGAGCAGTACTTC
j_call: TRBJ2-3; clone_size: -; d_call: TRBD2; v_call: TRBV10-1; cdr3_aa: CASSAGLERDTQYF; cdr3_nt: TGCGCCAGCAGTGCGGGACTAGAACGGGATACGCAGTATTTT
j_call: TRBJ2-7; clone_size: -; d_call: -; v_call: TRBV3-1/TRBV3-2; cdr3_aa: CASSQGQTSSYEQYF; cdr3_nt: TGTGCCAGCAGCCAAGGGCAGACAAGCTCCTACGAGCAGTACTTC
j_call: TRBJ2-2; clone_size: -; d_call: -; v_call: TRBV7-9; cdr3_aa: CASSPEIGELFF; cdr3_nt: TGTGCCAGCAGCCCGGAGATCGGGGAGCTGTTTTTT
j_call: TRBJ2-1; clone_size: -; d_call: -; v_call: TRBV29-1; cdr3_aa: CSVTGLGNYNEQFF; cdr3_nt: TGCAGCGTAACGGGACTTGGTAACTACAATGAGCAGTTCTTC
j_call: TRBJ1-2; clone_size: -; d_call: -; v_call: TRBV3-1/TRBV3-2; cdr3_aa: CASSQDRDIRTPNYGYTF; cdr3_nt: TGTGCCAGCAGCCAAGATCGGGACATTAGAACACCTAACTATGGCTACACCTTC
j_call: TRBJ2-1; clone_size: once; d_call: TRBD2; v_call: TRBV7-3; cdr3_aa: CASSLLAGGLYNEQFF; cdr3_nt: TGTGCCAGCAGCTTACTGGCGGGGGGGCTCTACAATGAGCAGTTCTTC
j_call: TRBJ1-2; clone_size: -; d_call: TRBD1; v_call: TRBV7-9; cdr3_aa: CASSFLATGEAGYTF; cdr3_nt: TGTGCCAGCAGCTTTTTGGCAACAGGGGAAGCGGGCTACACCTTC
j_call: TRBJ2-7; clone_size: -; d_call: -; v_call: TRBV28; cdr3_aa: CASSLYGRRYEQYF; cdr3_nt: TGTGCCAGCAGTTTATATGGCAGAAGATACGAGCAGTACTTC
j_call: TRBJ2-1; clone_size: once; d_call: TRBD2; v_call: TRBV7-9; cdr3_aa: CASSLGREVPGNEQFF; cdr3_nt: TGTGCCAGCAGCTTAGGGCGGGAGGTCCCGGGGAATGAGCAGTTCTTC
j_call: TRBJ2-5; clone_size: -; d_call: TRBD2; v_call: TRBV14; cdr3_aa: CASSYLAGSQETQYF; cdr3_nt: TGTGCCAGCAGCTACTTAGCGGGGTCTCAAGAGACCCAGTACTTC
j_call: TRBJ1-6; clone_size: -; d_call: -; v_call: TRBV27; cdr3_aa: CASSFGETLHF; cdr3_nt: TGTGCCAGCAGTTTTGGGGAGACCCTCCACTTT
j_call: TRBJ1-3; clone_size: -; d_call: -; v_call: TRBV7-3; cdr3_aa: CASSLLFSGNTIYF; cdr3_nt: TGTGCCAGCAGCTTGTTATTCTCTGGAAACACCATATATTTT
j_call: TRBJ1-4; clone_size: -; d_call: TRBD1; v_call: TRBV19; cdr3_aa: CASRDRGFANEKLFF; cdr3_nt: TGTGCCAGCCGGGACAGGGGGTTCGCTAATGAAAAACTGTTTTTT
j_call: TRBJ1-6; clone_size: -; d_call: TRBD1; v_call: TRBV4-1; cdr3_aa: CASSQEGTGNSPLHF; cdr3_nt: TGCGCCAGCAGCCAAGAAGGGACAGGCAATTCACCCCTCCACTTT
j_call: TRBJ1-4; clone_size: -; d_call: -; v_call: TRBV3-1/TRBV3-2; cdr3_aa: CASGGSFYEKLFF; cdr3_nt: TGTGCCAGCGGGGGGAGTTTTTATGAAAAACTGTTTTTT
j_call: TRBJ2-5; clone_size: -; d_call: TRBD2; v_call: TRBV5-6; cdr3_aa: CASSLGGGSETQYF; cdr3_nt: TGTGCCAGCAGCTTGGGTGGCGGGAGTGAGACCCAGTACTTC
j_call: TRBJ2-1; clone_size: -; d_call: -; v_call: TRBV28; cdr3_aa: CAIQADNNEQFF; cdr3_nt: TGTGCCATCCAAGCGGATAACAATGAGCAGTTCTTC
j_call: TRBJ2-7; clone_size: -; d_call: TRBD2; v_call: TRBV2; cdr3_aa: CASNPAGSSYEQYF; cdr3_nt: TGTGCCAGCAACCCAGCGGGGAGCTCCTACGAGCAGTACTTC
j_call: TRBJ2-1; clone_size: -; d_call: TRBD2; v_call: TRBV27; cdr3_aa: CASSYGLVVDEQFF; cdr3_nt: TGTGCCAGCAGTTACGGACTAGTGGTAGATGAGCAGTTCTTC
j_call: TRBJ2-1; clone_size: -; d_call: -; v_call: TRBV19; cdr3_aa: CASNPGGYNEQFF; cdr3_nt: TGTGCCAGTAACCCTGGCGGGTACAATGAGCAGTTCTTC
j_call: TRBJ1-4; clone_size: -; d_call: -; v_call: TRBV2; cdr3_aa: CASRAAQGSSEKLFF; cdr3_nt: TGTGCCAGCAGGGCCGCCCAGGGAAGTAGTGAAAAACTGTTTTTT
j_call: TRBJ2-1; clone_size: -; d_call: -; v_call: TRBV30; cdr3_aa: CAWSTSKYNEQFF; cdr3_nt: TGTGCCTGGAGTACTAGCAAATACAATGAGCAGTTCTTC
j_call: TRBJ1-1; clone_size: -; d_call: -; v_call: TRBV10-2; cdr3_aa: CASRGLSNTEAFF; cdr3_nt: TGCGCCAGCAGGGGACTCAGCAACACTGAAGCTTTCTTT
j_call: TRBJ2-5; clone_size: -; d_call: TRBD2; v_call: TRBV7-9; cdr3_aa: CASLAGAETQYF; cdr3_nt: TGTGCCAGCCTAGCGGGCGCTGAGACCCAGTACTTC
j_call: TRBJ2-7; clone_size: once; d_call: TRBD1; v_call: TRBV4-1; cdr3_aa: CASSQAKPGTALYEQYF; cdr3_nt: TGCGCCAGCAGCCAAGCAAAGCCTGGGACAGCACTTTACGAGCAGTACTTC
j_call: TRBJ2-2; clone_size: few; d_call: -; v_call: TRBV2; cdr3_aa: CASTGSNTGELFF; cdr3_nt: TGTGCCAGCACGGGGTCGAACACCGGGGAGCTGTTTTTT
j_call: TRBJ2-7; clone_size: -; d_call: -; v_call: TRBV29-1; cdr3_aa: CSVVGRGTSYKYF; cdr3_nt: -
j_call: TRBJ1-1; clone_size: -; d_call: TRBD1; v_call: TRBV12-5; cdr3_aa: CASGQGKATEAFF; cdr3_nt: TGTGCTAGTGGACAGGGGAAGGCAACTGAAGCTTTCTTT
j_call: TRBJ2-5; clone_size: -; d_call: TRBD1; v_call: TRBV5-4; cdr3_aa: CASSHKGARETQYF; cdr3_nt: TGTGCCAGCAGCCATAAGGGGGCAAGAGAGACCCAGTACTTC
j_call: TRBJ2-2; clone_size: -; d_call: -; v_call: TRBV18; cdr3_aa: CASSHRLVGEFTGELFF; cdr3_nt: TGTGCCAGCTCCCATAGACTAGTAGGAGAGTTCACCGGGGAGCTGTTTTTT
j_call: TRBJ2-3; clone_size: -; d_call: -; v_call: TRBV10-1; cdr3_aa: CASSRVRTDTQYF; cdr3_nt: TGCGCCAGCAGCCGGGTACGCACAGATACGCAGTATTTT
j_call: TRBJ2-6; clone_size: -; d_call: TRBD1; v_call: TRBV19; cdr3_aa: CASTRGGDRVSGANVLTF; cdr3_nt: TGTGCCAGTACAAGAGGGGGGGACAGGGTATCTGGGGCCAACGTCCTGACTTTC
j_call: TRBJ1-1; clone_size: -; d_call: -; v_call: TRBV2; cdr3_aa: CASMRVMNTEAFF; cdr3_nt: TGTGCCAGCATGAGGGTTATGAACACTGAAGCTTTCTTT
j_call: TRBJ1-1; clone_size: -; d_call: TRBD1; v_call: TRBV15; cdr3_aa: CATSRAGTGENTEAFF; cdr3_nt: TGTGCCACCAGCAGAGCCGGGACAGGGGAGAACACTGAAGCTTTCTTT
j_call: TRBJ2-7; clone_size: few; d_call: -; v_call: TRBV7-3; cdr3_aa: CASSFMGGSDYEQYF; cdr3_nt: TGTGCCAGCAGCTTTATGGGTGGGAGCGACTACGAGCAGTACTTC
j_call: TRBJ2-7; clone_size: -; d_call: TRBD2; v_call: TRBV28; cdr3_aa: CASSLEAPSGSSYEQYF; cdr3_nt: TGTGCCAGCAGTTTAGAGGCCCCTAGCGGGAGCTCCTACGAGCAGTACTTC
j_call: TRBJ1-1; clone_size: -; d_call: -; v_call: TRBV9; cdr3_aa: CASSVGLEGSEAFF; cdr3_nt: TGTGCCAGCAGCGTAGGATTGGAGGGATCTGAAGCTTTCTTT
j_call: TRBJ2-3; clone_size: -; d_call: TRBD2; v_call: TRBV2; cdr3_aa: CASSLEIGTSGRPDTDTQYF; cdr3_nt: TGTGCCAGCTCTCTCGAAATAGGGACTAGCGGAAGACCAGACACAGATACGCAGTATTTT
j_call: TRBJ2-7; clone_size: -; d_call: -; v_call: TRBV6-2/TRBV6-3; cdr3_aa: CASSYYSGHYEQYF; cdr3_nt: TGTGCCAGCAGTTATTATTCGGGACACTACGAGCAGTACTTC
j_call: TRBJ2-2; clone_size: few; d_call: -; v_call: TRBV2; cdr3_aa: CASQSQGSNAGELFF; cdr3_nt: TGTGCCAGTCAGTCCCAGGGGAGTAATGCCGGGGAGCTGTTTTTT
j_call: TRBJ1-5; clone_size: -; d_call: -; v_call: TRBV30; cdr3_aa: CAWSSQGNQPQHF; cdr3_nt: TGTGCCTGGAGTTCACAGGGAAATCAGCCCCAGCATTTT
j_call: TRBJ1-2; clone_size: -; d_call: -; v_call: TRBV27; cdr3_aa: CASSGREPNFYGYTF; cdr3_nt: TGTGCCAGCAGCGGCCGGGAGCCCAATTTTTATGGCTACACCTTC
j_call: TRBJ2-5; clone_size: -; d_call: -; v_call: TRBV5-1; cdr3_aa: CASSPVQETQYF; cdr3_nt: TGCGCCAGCAGCCCGGTACAAGAGACCCAGTACTTC
j_call: TRBJ1-6; clone_size: few; d_call: -; v_call: TRBV6-5; cdr3_aa: CASSYSSRGGNSPLHF; cdr3_nt: TGTGCCAGCAGTTACTCCAGTCGGGGGGGTAATTCACCCCTCCACTTT
j_call: TRBJ2-5; clone_size: -; d_call: -; v_call: TRBV5-6; cdr3_aa: CASIGLRVQETQYF; cdr3_nt: TGTGCCAGCATCGGCCTGCGGGTCCAAGAGACCCAGTACTTC
j_call: TRBJ2-2; clone_size: -; d_call: TRBD1; v_call: TRBV28; cdr3_aa: CASTAGTGNTGELFF; cdr3_nt: TGTGCCAGCACTGCCGGGACAGGGAACACCGGGGAGCTGTTTTTT